Each of the 21 T cell receptor beta chains below was sequenced from the same sample in a study of CD8 T cells in ankylosing spondylitis. Using its own MiXCR run on the 5' RACE reads, TCRdb lists one record per CDR3 protein. This repertoire shows about 160,000 distinct CDR3 sequences, about a sixth found once; its top ten account for roughly 8%. Input material: blood, either unsorted or a sorted T cell fraction (not recorded which). These receptors all stem from a male donor with ankylosing spondylitis or in good health (not recorded which).

This clonotype was counted at least ten times. The chain recombines TRBV9 with TRBJ2-7, with 11 bases lining up with TRBD2. V lost 3 bases, J lost 6 bases, and 11 bases stayed unmatched. The length of the CDR3 is 16 residues. Germline V gene data show CDR1 as SGDLS and CDR2 as YYNGEE. The DNA for the CDR3 is TGTGCCAGCAGCGACCAGGCTAGCGGGAGGATCGGCGAGCAGTACTTC. It is translated as CASSDQASGRIGEQYF.

This clonotype has at least ten counts. The gene calls are TRBV27 and TRBJ2-1; the D is unclear. V lost 8 bases and J lost 5, with 16 bases in between. There are 14 residues in the CDR3. The germline V gene encodes CDR1 MNHEY and CDR2 SMNVEV (reference sequence). The CDR3, as DNA: TGTGCCAGCGGTCTAGTTTCCCTTCACAATGAGCAGTTCTTC. Translating it yields CASGLVSLHNEQFF.

This clonotype was counted many times. The rearrangement joins TRBV29-1 to TRBJ2-1; 7 nucleotides line up with TRBD1. V shed 3 bases, J shed 5 bases, and the junction held 4 bases outside the gene matches. The germline gives CDR1 SQVTM, CDR2 ANQGSEA. The CDR3 runs to 13 residues. CDR3 in amino acids: CSVERTGNNEQFF. CDR3 bases: TGCAGCGTTGAGAGGACAGGAAACAATGAGCAGTTCTTC.

The chain links TRBV7-9 to TRBJ2-1; D call uncertain. The CDR3 contains 12 residues. The germline gives CDR1 SEHNR, CDR2 FQNEAQ (reference sequence). V was clipped by 2 bases and J by 13 bases, with 12 bases between them. CDR3 nucleotides: TGTGCCAGCAGCTTATCCGGCGATTCCCAGTTCTTC. This sequence encodes CASSLSGDSQFF.

The CDR3 sequence is CASSPGTSGRSWDTQYF. Written as DNA, the CDR3 is TGCGCCAGCAGCCCCGGGACTAGCGGGAGGAGCTGGGATACGCAGTATTTT. The chain joins TRBV5-1 to TRBJ2-3; 15 bases line up with TRBD2. Looked up from germline, CDR1 is SGHRS and CDR2 is YFSETQ. J was trimmed by 6 bases and V by 4 bases; bases with no gene match: 9. This CDR3 is 17 amino acids long. Variable domain in full (rest from reference TRBV5-1 and TRBJ2-3): KAGVTQTPRYLIKTRGQQVTLSCSPISGHRSVSWYQQTPGQGLQFLFEYFSETQRNKGNFPGRFSGRQFSNSRSEMNVSTLELGDSALYLCASSPGTSGRSWDTQYFGPGTRLTVL.

The chain employs TRBV6-1 and TRBJ2-5; D perhaps matches TRBD2 (6 bases). V was cut by 6 bases and J by 1 base, with 18 bases left in between. The germline gives CDR1 MNHNS, CDR2 SASEGT. This CDR3 is built from 16 residues. The CDR3 bases are TGTGCCAGCAGCCGAGGGATTAGCGGAACCCAAGAGACCCAGTACTTC. Translating gives CASSRGISGTQETQYF.

This clonotype was picked up many times. The CDR3 DNA is TGCAGCGTTGAAGAGGGGCAGGGGTCCTACGAGCAGTACTTC. Amino acid sequence: CSVEEGQGSYEQYF. V usage is TRBV29-1 and J usage is TRBJ2-7; a possible D gene is TRBD1 (6 bases). Germline V lookup: CDR1 SQVTM, CDR2 ANQGSEA. V lost 0 bases, J lost 1 base, and 10 bases lay in between. The CDR3 loop spans 14 amino acids.

This clonotype was detected a few times. V gene TRBV20-1 combines with J gene TRBJ2-7, with no clear D. The germline gives CDR1 DFQATT, CDR2 SNEGSKA (reference sequence). The CDR3 has 12 residues. Trimming took off 2 bases at V and 2 bases at J, with 7 bases between the two ends. The CDR3 DNA reads TGCAGTGCTAGACCTACACCCTACGAGCAGTACTTC. It encodes CSARPTPYEQYF.

This clonotype was detected a few times. The chain recombines TRBV30 with TRBJ2-3, with 13 positions matching TRBD2. Germline CDR1 GTSNPN, CDR2 SVGIG (reference sequence). CDR3 length: 13 amino acids. J gave up 10 bases and V 4 bases, and 5 bases lay outside the gene matches. The CDR3 loop is CAWMGLAGNAQYF. The DNA of the CDR3 is TGTGCCTGGATGGGACTAGCGGGAAATGCGCAGTATTTT.

At least ten counts were recorded for this clonotype. The V call is TRBV5-1, the J call TRBJ1-5, with D perhaps matching TRBD1 (6 bases). Trimming took off 4 bases at V and 5 bases at J, with 10 bases between the two ends. This CDR3 has 13 residues. Germline CDR1 and CDR2: SGHRS and YFSETQ. DNA of the CDR3: TGCGCCAGCAGCGGGGGGGCCGATCAGCCCCAGCATTTT. This gives the protein CASSGGADQPQHF.

This clonotype was seen a handful of times. This chain joins TRBV30 and TRBJ2-2, with 7 positions matching TRBD1. Germline CDR1 is GTSNPN and CDR2 is SVGIG (reference sequence). With V trimmed by 3 bases and J by 4 bases, 5 bases remained unmatched. This CDR3 contains 14 residues. The CDR3 loop is CAWRAAGGTGELFF. CDR3 DNA sequence: TGTGCCTGGAGAGCGGCAGGGGGCACCGGGGAGCTGTTTTTT.

This chain connects TRBV6-5 to TRBJ1-2; TRBD1 is a possible D gene (5 bases). Germline lookup yields CDR1 MNHEY and CDR2 SVGAGI. This CDR3 spans 14 amino acids. The V end lost 3 bases, the J end lost 3 bases, and 11 bases lay between the germline ends. The CDR3 reads CASSYPGRDYGYTF. In nucleotides, the CDR3 is TGTGCCAGCAGTTATCCAGGGAGGGACTATGGCTACACCTTC.

This clonotype was seen more than once but under ten times. J is TRBJ1-6 and V is TRBV21-1; the DNA was not compared with TRBD1, the D call given in the table. TRBV21-1 is deemed a pseudogene. CDR3 length: 15 amino acids. CDR3 loop: CASSMSHRDNSPLHF. The CDR3 DNA sequence: TGTGCCAGCAGCATGTCCCACAGGGATAATTCACCCCTCCACTTT.

This clonotype showed up many times. The gene calls are TRBV5-1 and TRBJ2-3; D is possibly TRBD1 (5 bases). This CDR3 contains 14 residues. With 2 bases removed from V and 6 bases from J, the gap between germline ends came to 13 bases. Germline V gene data show CDR1 as SGHRS and CDR2 as YFSETQ. The CDR3 DNA is TGCGCCAGCAGCTTCCAGGGCATAGTGGATACGCAGTATTTT. This translates into CASSFQGIVDTQYF.

This clonotype was picked up a small number of times. This chain links TRBV3-1 with TRBJ1-1; D remains unclear. V shed 2 bases and J shed 0 bases, with 10 bases lying between them. Germline-derived CDR1 and CDR2 are LGHDT and YNNKEL (reference sequence). The CDR3 runs to 15 residues. CDR3 nucleotides: TGTGCCAGCAGCCAATTCCCGGAACTGAACACTGAAGCTTTCTTT. As protein: CASSQFPELNTEAFF.

Details on this clonotype: Just one base apart from a much larger clone, this may be a read error. V usage is TRBV9 and J usage is TRBJ1-3; D ambiguous. The CDR3 has 14 amino acids. CDR1 is SGDLS and CDR2 is YYNGEE in the germline V gene. CDR3 sequence (DNA): TGTGCCAGCAGCGTAGGAACGCCCGGAAACGCCATATATTTT. As protein: CASSVGTPGNAIYF.

This clonotype was seen repeatedly, ten times or more. V gene TRBV24-1 combines with J gene TRBJ1-5; D might be TRBD1 (5 bases). V lost 5 bases to trimming and J lost 1 base, with 5 bases between them. This CDR3 has 13 residues. From germline, CDR1 is KGHDR and CDR2 SFDVKD. CDR3 in DNA: TGTGCCACCAGTGCAGGGAGCAATCAGCCCCAGCATTTT. It codes for CATSAGSNQPQHF.

This chain connects TRBV27 to TRBJ2-1; 8 nucleotides align to TRBD1. This CDR3 region has 15 residues. Looked up from germline, CDR1 is MNHEY and CDR2 is SMNVEV (reference sequence). The trim removed 5 bases at V and 3 bases at J, leaving 6 bases unmatched. CDR3 region: CASSPRQGSYNEQFF. The CDR3 DNA follows: TGTGCCAGCAGTCCCCGACAGGGGAGCTACAATGAGCAGTTCTTC.

At least ten counts were recorded for this clonotype. The rearrangement uses TRBV18 and TRBJ2-1; no definite D call. Germline values: CDR1 KGHSH, CDR2 LQKENI. The CDR3 runs 13 residues. With 6 bases removed from V and 5 bases from J, the gap between germline ends came to 11 bases. This CDR3 reads CASSPQADNEQFF. The CDR3 DNA reads TGTGCCAGCTCCCCCCAGGCCGACAATGAGCAGTTCTTC.

The chain has TRBV12-3 or TRBV12-4 and TRBJ1-3, with TRBD1 matching 7 bases. The CDR3 totals 14 residues. Unmatched junction bases numbered 9, after V lost 6 bases and J lost 7 bases. CDR3 bases: TGTGCCAGCAGGCTGACAGGGAAAGGGAACACCATATATTTT. Protein product: CASRLTGKGNTIYF.

CDR3 bases: TGTGCCAGCTCACCAGGGACAGGGGTTAACACTGAAGCTTTCTTT. This gives the protein CASSPGTGVNTEAFF. The rearrangement uses TRBV18 and TRBJ1-1; 10 bases are shared with TRBD1. This CDR3 region has 15 residues. With 2 bases clipped from V and 2 bases from J, the junction kept 2 bases outside the gene matches. The germline gives CDR1 KGHSH, CDR2 LQKENI. The variable domain in full, completed from reference TRBV18 and TRBJ1-1, reads NAGVMQNPRHLVRRRGQEARLRCSPMKGHSHVYWYRQLPEEGLKFMVYLQKENIIDESGMPKERFSAEFPKEGPSILRIQQVVRGDSAAYFCASSPGTGVNTEAFFGQGTRLTVV.